The T cell receptor (beta chain) described here comes from a study of PD-L1 blockade in urothelial cancer (dated by TCRdb to the late 2010s). With regard to the full study: All patients started therapy around 2014 and received atezolizumab 1,200 mg intravenously every 3 weeks. About 10 patients reached durable clinical benefit, while some 21 patients did not. About nine tenths of the roughly 29 patients were males with bladder-origin urothelial cancer, and about 65% of the 29 reported a prior smoking history. Somatic, immune and clinical correlates of response to PD-L1 blockade with atezolizumab in urothelial cancer were the focus of an exploratory multi-omic analysis. In the same patients who had TCR sequencing, pretreatment tumors also underwent whole exome sequencing and RNA sequencing. TCR sequencing covered pretreatment tumor samples and matched, serially collected peripheral blood taken before and after atezolizumab treatment. Blood samples were analyzed 3 weeks after the start of treatment (second dose) and 6 weeks after the start of treatment. An ECOG performance status of 0 or 1 was recorded for the patients, and 0 to 3 prior chemotherapy regimens had been received by the patients. Approximately 30 patients had pretreatment blood TCR-seq, about 25 had at least one posttreatment blood collection, and about 25 had tumor TCR-seq. Blood samples gave a median of about 130,000 T cells and roughly 83,000 unique TCRs, with a median clonality of around 0.08. Progression-free survival longer than 6 months counted as durable clinical benefit, and TCR features were additionally tested against both progression-free and overall survival. The full study reports these points: A pretreatment peripheral blood TCR clonality below the median was linked to improved progression-free and overall survival. Among patients with durable benefit, tumor-associated TCR clones showed greater expansion in peripheral blood 3 weeks after treatment started (n of about 21, p = 0.022). Because of the small sample size (n ≈ 27) and the many exploratory analyses performed, the results are intended to be regarded as hypothesis-generating.

Synthetic TCR analog templates were spiked into each PCR to estimate absolute template abundance from read counts. Using the immunoSEQ assay, TCRbeta CDR3 regions were amplified from genomic DNA with bias-controlled V and J gene primers. Rearranged TCRbeta segments were sequenced at approximately 20X coverage. As for the authors' bioinformatics: Sequencing errors were corrected by clustering, and CDR3s were annotated against IMGT so that V, D and J genes could be assigned. Out-of-frame and stop-codon sequences were excluded, and only productive TCRbeta rearrangements were used in downstream analyses. To compute clonality, Shannon entropy was normalized by the log of the number of unique productive sequences and then subtracted from one. Fisher's exact test with Benjamini-Hochberg correction, using a cutoff of adjusted p below 0.01, was how clones that differed between time points or between blood and tumor were identified. The clones in this table, taken by TCRdb from immuneACCESS, are in-frame only. Not every clone is retained; where verified, under half of the shortfall comes from an unresolved V gene, and the cause of the rest is unknown. D and trimming were read from the DNA, whereas the V and J calls and clone size are those reported in that table. Here the sample has 85,000 to 90,000 clones; 90% to 95% occur a single time. The ten largest clones take up around 10% of the sample.

Clipping removes 4 bases from V and 4 bases from J, with 6 as the unmatched junction base count. CDR1 is given as SNHLY and CDR2 as FYNNEI, both from the germline V gene. The CDR3 measures 14 amino acids from cysteine to phenylalanine. Here the CDR3 DNA is all that survives: 42 bases in frame from base 1. A cohort of 25 to 30 patients with locally advanced or metastatic urothelial carcinoma, treated at Memorial Sloan Kettering on a trial protocol, was included. Peripheral blood mononuclear cells were collected from each patient pretreatment and during treatment, giving between 1 and 8 total time points per patient. The Qiagen DNeasy Blood extraction kit was used to purify genomic DNA from total PBMCs and from tumor samples. PBMCs were collected pretreatment and during treatment and were isolated and stored as previously described. Points on this clone: It has no known antigen specificity. Per-base qualities were not stored, and no clone one base away is much larger.

This TCR derives from a man between 60 and 75 years old with urothelial cancer. The chain joins TRBV2 to TRBJ2-5; 7 junctional bases match TRBD2. The material was PBMCs, obtained around atezolizumab (anti-PD-L1) treatment. The bases read TGTGCCAGCAGTGGAGTAGCGGGTGTAGAGACCCAGTACTTC. Its translation is CASSGVAGVETQYF.